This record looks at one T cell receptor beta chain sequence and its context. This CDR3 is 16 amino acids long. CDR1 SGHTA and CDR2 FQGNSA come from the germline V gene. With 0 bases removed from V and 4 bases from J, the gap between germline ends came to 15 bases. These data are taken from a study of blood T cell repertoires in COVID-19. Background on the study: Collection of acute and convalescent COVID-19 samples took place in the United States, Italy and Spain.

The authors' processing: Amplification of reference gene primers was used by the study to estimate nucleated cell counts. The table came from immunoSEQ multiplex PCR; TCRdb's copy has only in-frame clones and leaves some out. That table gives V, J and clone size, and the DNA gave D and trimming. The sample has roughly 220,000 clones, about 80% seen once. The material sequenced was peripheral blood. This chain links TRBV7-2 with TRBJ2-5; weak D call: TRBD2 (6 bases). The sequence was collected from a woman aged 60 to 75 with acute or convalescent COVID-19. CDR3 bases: TGTGCCAGCAGCTTAGCGCAGGGCGGGAAAACAGAGACCCAGTACTTC. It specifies CASSLAQGGKTETQYF.